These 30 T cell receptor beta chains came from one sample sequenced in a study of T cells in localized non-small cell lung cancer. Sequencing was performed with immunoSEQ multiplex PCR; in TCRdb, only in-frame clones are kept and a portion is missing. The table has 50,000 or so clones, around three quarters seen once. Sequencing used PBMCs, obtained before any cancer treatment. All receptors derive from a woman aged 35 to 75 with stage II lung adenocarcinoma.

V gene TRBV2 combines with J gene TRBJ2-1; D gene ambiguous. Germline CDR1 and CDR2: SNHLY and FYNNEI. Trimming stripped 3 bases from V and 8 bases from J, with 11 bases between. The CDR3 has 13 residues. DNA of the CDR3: TGTGCCAGCAGTGACCCCATAAGGGATGAGCAGTTCTTC. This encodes CASSDPIRDEQFF.

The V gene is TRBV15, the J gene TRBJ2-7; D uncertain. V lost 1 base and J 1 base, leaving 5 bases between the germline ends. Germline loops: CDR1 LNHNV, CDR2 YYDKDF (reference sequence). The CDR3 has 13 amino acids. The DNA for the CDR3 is TGTGCCACCAGCAGAGCCGGATCCTACGAGCAGTACTTC. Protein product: CATSRAGSYEQYF.

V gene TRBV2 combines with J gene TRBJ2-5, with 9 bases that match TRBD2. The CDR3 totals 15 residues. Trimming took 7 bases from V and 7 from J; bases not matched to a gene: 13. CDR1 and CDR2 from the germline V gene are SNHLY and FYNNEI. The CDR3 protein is CASTVAGASGGTQYF. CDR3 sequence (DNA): TGTGCCAGCACCGTAGCGGGGGCCTCGGGCGGGACCCAGTACTTC.

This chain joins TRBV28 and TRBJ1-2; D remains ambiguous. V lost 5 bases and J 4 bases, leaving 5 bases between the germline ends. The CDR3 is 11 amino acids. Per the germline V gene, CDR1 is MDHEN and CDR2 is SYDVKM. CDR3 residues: CASSRFYGYTF. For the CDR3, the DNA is TGTGCCAGCAGTCGCTTCTATGGCTACACCTTC.

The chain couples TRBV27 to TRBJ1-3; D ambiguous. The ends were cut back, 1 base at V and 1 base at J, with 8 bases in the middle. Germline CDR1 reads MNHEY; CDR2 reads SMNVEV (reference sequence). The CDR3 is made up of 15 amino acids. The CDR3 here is CASSLYPGSGNTIYF. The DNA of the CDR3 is TGTGCCAGCAGTTTATACCCCGGGTCTGGAAACACCATATATTTT.

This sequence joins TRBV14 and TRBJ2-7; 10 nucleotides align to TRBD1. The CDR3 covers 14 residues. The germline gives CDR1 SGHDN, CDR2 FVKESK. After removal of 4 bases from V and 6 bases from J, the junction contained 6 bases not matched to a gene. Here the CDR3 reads CASSRMTGGGEQYF. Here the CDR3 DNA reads TGTGCCAGCAGCCGGATGACAGGGGGCGGCGAGCAGTACTTC.

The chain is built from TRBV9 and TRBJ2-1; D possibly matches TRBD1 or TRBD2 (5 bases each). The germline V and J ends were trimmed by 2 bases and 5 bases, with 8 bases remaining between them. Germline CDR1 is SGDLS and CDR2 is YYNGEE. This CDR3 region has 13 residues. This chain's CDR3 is CASSVGDHNEQFF. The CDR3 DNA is TGTGCCAGCAGCGTGGGGGACCACAATGAGCAGTTCTTC.

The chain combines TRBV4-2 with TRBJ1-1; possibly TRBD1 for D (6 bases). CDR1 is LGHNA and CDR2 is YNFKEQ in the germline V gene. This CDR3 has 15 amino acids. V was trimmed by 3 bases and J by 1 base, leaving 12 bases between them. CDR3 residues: CASSQTSTGNTEAFF. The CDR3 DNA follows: TGTGCCAGCAGCCAGACCTCGACAGGGAACACTGAAGCTTTCTTT.

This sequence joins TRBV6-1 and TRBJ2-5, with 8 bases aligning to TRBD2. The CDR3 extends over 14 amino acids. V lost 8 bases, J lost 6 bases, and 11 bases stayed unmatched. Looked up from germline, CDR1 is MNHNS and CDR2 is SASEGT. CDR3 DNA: TGTGCCAGCTACACGAGCGGGGGCGCGCAGACCCAGTACTTC. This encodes CASYTSGGAQTQYF.

CDR3 DNA: TGTGCCAGTAGTATAGCGGAGGGCTCTGGGGCCAACGTCCTGACTTTC. The encoded protein is CASSIAEGSGANVLTF. The genes are TRBV19 and TRBJ2-6; D might be TRBD2 (6 bases). Germline CDR1 is LNHDA and CDR2 is SQIVND (reference sequence). V was clipped by 1 base and J by 0 bases, with 7 bases between them. The CDR3 consists of 16 residues.

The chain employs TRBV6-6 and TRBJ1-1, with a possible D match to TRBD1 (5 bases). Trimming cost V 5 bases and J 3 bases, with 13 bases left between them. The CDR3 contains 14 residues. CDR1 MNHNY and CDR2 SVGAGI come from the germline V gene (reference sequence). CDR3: CASSTQATYTEAFF. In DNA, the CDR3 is TGTGCCAGCAGTACACAGGCCACCTACACTGAAGCTTTCTTT.

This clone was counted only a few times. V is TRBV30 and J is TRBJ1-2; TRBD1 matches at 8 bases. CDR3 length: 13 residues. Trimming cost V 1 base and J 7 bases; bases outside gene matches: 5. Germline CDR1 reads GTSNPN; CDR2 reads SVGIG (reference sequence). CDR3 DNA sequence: TGTGCCTGGAGTGGGGACAGGCAGGGTGGCTACACCTTC. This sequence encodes CAWSGDRQGGYTF.

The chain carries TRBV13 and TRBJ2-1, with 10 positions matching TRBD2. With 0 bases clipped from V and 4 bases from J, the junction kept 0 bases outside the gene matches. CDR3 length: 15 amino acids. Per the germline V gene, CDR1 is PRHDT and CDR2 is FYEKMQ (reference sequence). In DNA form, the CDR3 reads TGTGCCAGCAGCTTAGGACTAGCGGGGTACAATGAGCAGTTCTTC. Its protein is CASSLGLAGYNEQFF.

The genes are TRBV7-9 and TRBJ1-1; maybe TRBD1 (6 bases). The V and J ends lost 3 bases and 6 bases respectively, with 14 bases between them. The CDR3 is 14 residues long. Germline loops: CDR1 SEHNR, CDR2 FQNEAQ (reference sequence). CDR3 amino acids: CASSLQGRIPEAFF. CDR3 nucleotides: TGTGCCAGCAGCTTGCAGGGGCGGATTCCTGAAGCTTTCTTT. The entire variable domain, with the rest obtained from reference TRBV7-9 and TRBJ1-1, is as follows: DTGVSQNPRHKITKRGQNVTFRCDPISEHNRLYWYRQTLGQGPEFLTYFQNEAQLEKSRLLSDRFSAERPKGSFSTLEIQRTEQGDSAMYLCASSLQGRIPEAFFGQGTRLTVV.

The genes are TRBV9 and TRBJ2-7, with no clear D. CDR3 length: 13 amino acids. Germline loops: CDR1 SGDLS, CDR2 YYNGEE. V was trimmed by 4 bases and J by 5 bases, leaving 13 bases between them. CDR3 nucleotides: TGTGCCAGCAGCCCCCGGATGACCCACGAGCAGTACTTC. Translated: CASSPRMTHEQYF. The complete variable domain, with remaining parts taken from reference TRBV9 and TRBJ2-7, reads DSGVTQTPKHLITATGQRVTLRCSPRSGDLSVYWYQQSLDQGLQFLIQYYNGEERAKGNILERFSAQQFPDLHSELNLSSLELGDSALYFCASSPRMTHEQYFGPGTRLTVT.

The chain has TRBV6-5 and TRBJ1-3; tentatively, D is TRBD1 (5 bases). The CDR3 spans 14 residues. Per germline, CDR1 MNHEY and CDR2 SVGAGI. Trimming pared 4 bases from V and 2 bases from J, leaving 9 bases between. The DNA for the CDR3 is TGTGCCAGCAGTTGGGGCGTCCCTGGAAACACCATATATTTT. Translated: CASSWGVPGNTIYF.

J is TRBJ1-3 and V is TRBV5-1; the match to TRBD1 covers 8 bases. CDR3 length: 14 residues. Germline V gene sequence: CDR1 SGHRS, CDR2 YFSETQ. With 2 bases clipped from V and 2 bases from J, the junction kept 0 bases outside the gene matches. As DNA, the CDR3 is TGCGCCAGCAGCTTACAGGGGGCTGGAAACACCATATATTTT. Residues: CASSLQGAGNTIYF.

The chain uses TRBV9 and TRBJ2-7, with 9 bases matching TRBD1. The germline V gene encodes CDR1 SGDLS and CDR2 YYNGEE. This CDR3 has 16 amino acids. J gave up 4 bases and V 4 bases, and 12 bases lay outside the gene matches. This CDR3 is CASSPPPGTGSYEQYF. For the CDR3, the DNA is TGTGCCAGCAGCCCACCCCCCGGGACAGGGAGTTACGAGCAGTACTTC.

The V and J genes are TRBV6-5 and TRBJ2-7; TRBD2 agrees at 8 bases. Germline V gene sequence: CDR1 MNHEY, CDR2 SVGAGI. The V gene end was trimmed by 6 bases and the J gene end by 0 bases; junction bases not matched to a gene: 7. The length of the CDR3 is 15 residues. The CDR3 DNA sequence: TGTGCCAGCAGCCCCACTAGCGGTCCCTCCTACGAGCAGTACTTC. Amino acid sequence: CASSPTSGPSYEQYF.

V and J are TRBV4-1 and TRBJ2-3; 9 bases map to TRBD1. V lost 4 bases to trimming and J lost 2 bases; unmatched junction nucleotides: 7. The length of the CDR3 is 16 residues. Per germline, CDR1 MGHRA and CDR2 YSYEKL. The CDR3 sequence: CASSRTGTGNTDTQYF. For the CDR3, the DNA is TGCGCCAGCAGCCGCACCGGGACAGGGAACACAGATACGCAGTATTTT.

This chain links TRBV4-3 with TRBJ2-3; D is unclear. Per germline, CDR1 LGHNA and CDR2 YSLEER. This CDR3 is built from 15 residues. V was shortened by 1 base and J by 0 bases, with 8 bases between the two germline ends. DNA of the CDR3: TGCGCCAGCAGCCAAGTGGGATTTAGCACAGATACGCAGTATTTT. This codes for CASSQVGFSTDTQYF.

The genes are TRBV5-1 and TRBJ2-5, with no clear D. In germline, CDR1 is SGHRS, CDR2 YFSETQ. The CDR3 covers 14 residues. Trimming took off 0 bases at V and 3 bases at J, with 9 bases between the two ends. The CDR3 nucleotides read TGCGCCAGCAGCTTGGCTCTAGTAAAAGAGACCCAGTACTTC. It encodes CASSLALVKETQYF.

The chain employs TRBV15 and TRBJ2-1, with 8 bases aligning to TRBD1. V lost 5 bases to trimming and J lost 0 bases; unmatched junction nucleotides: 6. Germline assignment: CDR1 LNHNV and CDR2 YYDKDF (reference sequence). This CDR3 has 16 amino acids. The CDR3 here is CATSPSTGGSYNEQFF. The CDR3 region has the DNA TGTGCCACCAGCCCTTCCACAGGGGGCTCCTACAATGAGCAGTTCTTC. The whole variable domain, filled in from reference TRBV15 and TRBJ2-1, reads DAMVIQNPRYQVTQFGKPVTLSCSQTLNHNVMYWYQQKSSQAPKLLFHYYDKDFNNEADTPDNFQSRRPNTSFCFLDIRSPGLGDTAMYLCATSPSTGGSYNEQFFGPGTRLTVL.

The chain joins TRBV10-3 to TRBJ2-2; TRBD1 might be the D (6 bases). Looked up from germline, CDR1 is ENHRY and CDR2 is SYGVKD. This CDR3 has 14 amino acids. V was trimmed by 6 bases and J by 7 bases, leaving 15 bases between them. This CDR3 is CAISPTGSNGELFF. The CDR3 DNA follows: TGTGCCATCAGCCCTACAGGGAGCAACGGGGAGCTGTTTTTT.

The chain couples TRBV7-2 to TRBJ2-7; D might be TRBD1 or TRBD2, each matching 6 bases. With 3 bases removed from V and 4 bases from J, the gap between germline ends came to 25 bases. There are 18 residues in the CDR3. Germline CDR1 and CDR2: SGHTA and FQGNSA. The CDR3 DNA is TGTGCCAGCAGCTTGTTTCTCGGTGGGCGGGACATATTTTACGAGCAGTACTTC. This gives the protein CASSLFLGGRDIFYEQYF.

CDR3 bases: TGTGCCAGTAGTAGACAGGGGGCTATGGACGAGCAGTACTTC. The encoded protein is CASSRQGAMDEQYF. The chain is built from TRBV19 and TRBJ2-7; 10 positions agree with TRBD1. Trimming cost V 4 bases and J 5 bases; bases outside gene matches: 5. This CDR3 comprises 14 residues. CDR1 is LNHDA and CDR2 is SQIVND in the germline V gene (reference sequence).

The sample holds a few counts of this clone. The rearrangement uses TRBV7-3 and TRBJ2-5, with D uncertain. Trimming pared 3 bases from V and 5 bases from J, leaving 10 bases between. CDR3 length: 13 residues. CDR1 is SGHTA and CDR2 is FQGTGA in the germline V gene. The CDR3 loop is CASSLTDMETQYF. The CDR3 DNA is TGTGCCAGCAGCTTGACGGATATGGAGACCCAGTACTTC.

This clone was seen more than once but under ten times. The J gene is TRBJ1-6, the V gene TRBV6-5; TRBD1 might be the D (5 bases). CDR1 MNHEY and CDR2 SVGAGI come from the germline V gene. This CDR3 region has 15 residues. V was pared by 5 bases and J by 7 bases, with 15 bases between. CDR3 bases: TGTGCCAGCAGTCCCGGACGGACACCGAATTCACCCCTCCACTTT. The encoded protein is CASSPGRTPNSPLHF.

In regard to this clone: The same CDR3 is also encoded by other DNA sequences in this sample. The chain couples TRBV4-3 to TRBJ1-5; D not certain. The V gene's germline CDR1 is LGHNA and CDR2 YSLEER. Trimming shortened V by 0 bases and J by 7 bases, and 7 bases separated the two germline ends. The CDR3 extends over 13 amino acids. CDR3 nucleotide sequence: TGCGCCAGCAGCCAAGAACGCTGGCAGCCCCAGCATTTT. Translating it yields CASSQERWQPQHF.

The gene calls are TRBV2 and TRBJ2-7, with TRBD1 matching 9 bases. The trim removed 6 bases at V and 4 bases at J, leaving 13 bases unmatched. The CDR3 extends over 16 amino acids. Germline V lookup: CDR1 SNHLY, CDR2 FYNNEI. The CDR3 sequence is CASRPPGGTGRYEQYF. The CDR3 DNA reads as TGTGCCAGCAGGCCCCCAGGGGGGACAGGGCGGTACGAGCAGTACTTC.